This TCR beta chain was profiled in a study of human T cells and chemical hapten exposure. Study-wide background: Small volume differences among pooled libraries mainly caused per-sample TCR yield variation.

TCRdb reanalysed the RACE reads using MiXCR and keeps one entry per CDR3 protein. The sample records 150,000 to 200,000 distinct CDR3 sequences, under 25% being singletons. Time point: patch test 1, 2 weeks after DPC sensitization. Regarding treatment: therapeutic diphenylcyclopropenone sensitization with weekly scalp DPC. V shed 6 bases and J 3 bases; nucleotides not matched to a gene: 8. The V gene's germline CDR1 is MNHNY and CDR2 SVGAGI (reference sequence). This CDR3 region has 15 residues. The genes are TRBV6-6 and TRBJ1-5; 7 bases are shared with TRBD1. The receptor was isolated from a woman aged 45-60 years with alopecia areata. Some clones in this sample may be carry-over from other donors' samples. This sample comprised whole blood, obtained in connection with sensitization to the hapten diphenylcyclopropenone (DPC). CDR3 bases: TGTGCCAGCAGCCCTCCCACAGGGGACAATCAGCCCCAGCATTTT. It codes for CASSPPTGDNQPQHF.